The 26 T cell receptor beta chains presented below share a single source sample, sequenced in a study of cytomegalovirus exposure and HLA in healthy donors. PCR used 60 Vbeta primers and 13 Jbeta primers. Clones were sequenced by immunoSEQ multiplex PCR, and TCRdb holds only the in-frame ones, with some missing. The repertoire holds fewer than 200,000 clones, with approximately 80% as singletons. The specimen was PBMCs. The receptors come from a woman aged 25 to 39 in good health and CMV-seronegative.

The chain carries TRBV28 and TRBJ1-5; no reliable D call. V lost 3 bases to trimming and J lost 2 bases, with 11 bases between them. In germline, CDR1 is MDHEN, CDR2 SYDVKM. The CDR3 length is 15 residues. CDR3 region: CASSLEGEGNQPQHF. CDR3 sequence (DNA): TGTGCCAGCAGTTTGGAGGGCGAAGGCAATCAGCCCCAGCATTTT.

The CDR3 DNA reads as TGTGCCAGTAGTATAGATTCCCTACTAGCGGTAAAGCAGTTCTTC. Its translation is CASSIDSLLAVKQFF. V is TRBV19 and J is TRBJ2-1; 8 bases agree with TRBD2. Germline loops: CDR1 LNHDA, CDR2 SQIVND (reference sequence). With V trimmed by 0 bases and J by 11 bases, 9 bases remained unmatched. The CDR3 has 15 residues. The complete variable domain, with remaining parts taken from reference TRBV19 and TRBJ2-1, reads DGGITQSPKYLFRKEGQNVTLSCEQNLNHDAMYWYRQDPGQGLRLIYYSQIVNDFQKGDIAEGYSVSREKKESFPLTVTSAQKNPTAFYLCASSIDSLLAVKQFFGPGTRLTVL.

V and J are TRBV7-2 and TRBJ1-3, with 8 bases lining up with TRBD1. The CDR3 is 17 amino acids. Germline V gene sequence: CDR1 SGHTA, CDR2 FQGNSA. V lost 5 bases to trimming and J lost 0 bases; unmatched junction nucleotides: 9. This CDR3 reads CASSVLGQDNSGNTIYF. CDR3 DNA sequence: TGTGCCAGCAGCGTCCTGGGACAGGACAACTCTGGAAACACCATATATTTT.

This clone was seen a single time. One end of the junction does not line up with germline, which may come from a read error. The CDR3 spells CATSRGQLKNSQYF. Here the CDR3 DNA reads TGTGCCACCAGCAGAGGACAGCTCAAAAACAGTCAGTACTTC. The genes are TRBV15 and TRBJ2-4; tentatively, D is TRBD1 (5 bases). There are 14 residues in the CDR3. From germline, CDR1 is LNHNV and CDR2 YYDKDF (reference sequence).

The chain combines TRBV6-6 with TRBJ2-1; 7 nucleotides line up with TRBD2. CDR1 and CDR2 (germline): MNHNY, SVGAGI (reference sequence). CDR3 size: 16 residues. Trimming removed 8 bases from V and 5 bases from J; junction bases left unmatched: 15. The CDR3 sequence is CASASPPWEGHNEQFF. The CDR3 DNA reads TGTGCCAGCGCAAGCCCTCCGTGGGAGGGTCACAATGAGCAGTTCTTC.

This clone was recorded only once. The rearrangement uses TRBV27 and TRBJ2-1; D may be TRBD2 (5 bases). The germline gives CDR1 MNHEY, CDR2 SMNVEV (reference sequence). This CDR3 comprises 15 residues. V was pared by 6 bases and J by 4 bases, with 16 bases between. CDR3 region: CASRRDFQRYNEQFF. CDR3 coding DNA: TGTGCCAGCAGACGAGACTTTCAGCGGTACAATGAGCAGTTCTTC.

This clone was observed once. This chain uses TRBV7-8 with TRBJ2-5; weak D call: TRBD2 (6 bases). V lost 0 bases, J lost 7 bases, and 6 bases lay in between. Per germline, CDR1 SGHVS and CDR2 FQNEAQ. The CDR3 has 12 amino acids. As DNA, the CDR3 is TGTGCCAGCAGCTTAGCGGGGGGGACCCAGTACTTC. The encoded protein is CASSLAGGTQYF.

V gene TRBV4-2 combines with J gene TRBJ1-5, with no clear D. The V and J ends lost 2 bases and 0 bases respectively, with 17 bases between them. The CDR3 extends over 18 amino acids. Germline CDR1 reads LGHNA; CDR2 reads YNFKEQ. CDR3: CASSQQTLKSSSNQPQHF. CDR3 sequence (DNA): TGTGCCAGCAGCCAACAGACACTGAAAAGCTCTAGCAATCAGCCCCAGCATTTT.

In this sample, this clone turned up a few times. This sequence joins TRBV6-1 and TRBJ2-3; 9 bases are a match to TRBD2. V lost 4 bases to trimming and J lost 6 bases; unmatched junction nucleotides: 14. The germline CDR1 and CDR2 sequences are MNHNS and SASEGT. The CDR3 extends over 17 amino acids. The CDR3 sequence is CASSGPGGGADRDTQYF. CDR3 DNA sequence: TGTGCCAGCAGTGGCCCGGGCGGGGGGGCGGATAGGGATACGCAGTATTTT.

This clone was seen repeatedly, ten times or more. The chain is built from TRBV4-3 and TRBJ2-7; TRBD2 aligns across 8 bases. The V gene end was trimmed by 0 bases and the J gene end by 0 bases; junction bases not matched to a gene: 7. Germline CDR1 and CDR2: LGHNA and YSLEER. The CDR3 runs 17 residues. The CDR3 is CASSQDLGLAASYEQYF. CDR3 sequence (DNA): TGCGCCAGCAGCCAAGATCTCGGACTAGCCGCCTCCTACGAGCAGTACTTC.

This clone was counted a few times. This rearrangement joins TRBV6-6 to TRBJ2-7; 9 positions agree with TRBD2. The V segment lost 3 bases and the J segment 0 bases; nucleotides outside the gene matches: 0. Germline values: CDR1 MNHNY, CDR2 SVGAGI (reference sequence). This CDR3 region has 14 residues. In nucleotides, the CDR3 is TGTGCCAGCAGTTATAGCGGGAGCTCCTACGAGCAGTACTTC. Its protein product is CASSYSGSSYEQYF.

The chain recombines TRBV9 with TRBJ2-5; TRBD2 matches at 15 bases. Trimming took 0 bases from V and 7 from J; bases not matched to a gene: 4. This CDR3 spans 16 amino acids. Germline assignment: CDR1 SGDLS and CDR2 YYNGEE. CDR3 region: CASSVGTSGGAGTQYF. CDR3 nucleotide sequence: TGTGCCAGCAGCGTAGGGACTAGCGGGGGGGCCGGGACCCAGTACTTC.

As to this clone: With only one base between it and a far larger clone, this is likely a read error. The sample contains more than one DNA sequence encoding this CDR3. The chain carries TRBV4-1 and TRBJ2-7; 8 nucleotides match TRBD2. CDR1 and CDR2 from the germline V gene are MGHRA and YSYEKL. CDR3 length: 18 residues. V shed 0 bases and J 4 bases; nucleotides not matched to a gene: 14. CDR3 region: CASSQDLYGGGYIYEQYF. For the CDR3, the DNA is TGCGCCAGCAGCCAAGATCTTTACGGCGGGGGGTACATTTACGAGCAGTACTTC.

This sequence joins TRBV2 and TRBJ2-1, with 7 bases fitting TRBD1. This CDR3 region has 14 residues. The germline V gene encodes CDR1 SNHLY and CDR2 FYNNEI. The junction had 3 bases not matched to a gene; V was cut back by 7 bases and J by 0 bases. Here the CDR3 DNA reads TGTGCCAGCAAAGGGGGCTCCTCCTACAATGAGCAGTTCTTC. Translating gives CASKGGSSYNEQFF. The variable domain in full, completed from reference TRBV2 and TRBJ2-1, reads EPEVTQTPSHQVTQMGQEVILRCVPISNHLYFYWYRQILGQKVEFLVSFYNNEISEKSEIFDDQFSVERPDGSNFTLKIRSTKLEDSAMYFCASKGGSSYNEQFFGPGTRLTVL.

J is TRBJ1-5 and V is TRBV5-1; possible D gene TRBD1, 5 bases. The CDR3 totals 15 residues. CDR1 is SGHRS and CDR2 is YFSETQ in the germline V gene. Trimming removed 5 bases from V and 5 bases from J, with 17 bases in between. In DNA form, the CDR3 reads TGCGCCAGCAGGGTAGGGCAGGGAGGGGATCAGCCCCAGCATTTT. It encodes CASRVGQGGDQPQHF.

The V gene is TRBV28, the J gene TRBJ2-5; D is perhaps TRBD1 (5 bases). The germline V gene has CDR1 MDHEN and CDR2 SYDVKM. This CDR3 has 15 amino acids. V lost 5 bases and J lost 4, with 17 bases in between. CDR3 DNA: TGTGCCAGCAGTAGCAGGGCCCGGCTTGTAGAGACCCAGTACTTC. Amino acids: CASSSRARLVETQYF.

This clone was seen once. The rearrangement links TRBV7-9 to TRBJ1-2; 7 positions match TRBD1. V gave up 10 bases and J gave up 2 bases; unmatched junction bases: 4. The CDR3 totals 12 residues. In germline, CDR1 is SEHNR, CDR2 FQNEAQ (reference sequence). CDR3 bases: TGTGCCACCACGGGACAGAACTATGGCTACACCTTC. Protein: CATTGQNYGYTF.

A single count supports this clone. The genes are TRBV27 and TRBJ1-1; 9 nucleotides align to TRBD1. This CDR3 is 16 amino acids long. J gave up 2 bases and V 5 bases, and 9 bases lay outside the gene matches. Looked up from germline, CDR1 is MNHEY and CDR2 is SMNVEV (reference sequence). The CDR3 region is CASSPPPTGGNTEAFF. In DNA form, the CDR3 reads TGTGCCAGCAGTCCTCCCCCGACAGGGGGAAACACTGAAGCTTTCTTT.

The V and J genes are TRBV5-5 and TRBJ1-2; D possibly corresponds to TRBD1 (6 bases). V was cut by 2 bases and J by 4 bases, with 15 bases left in between. Germline CDR1 reads SGHKS; CDR2 reads YYEKEE (reference sequence). The CDR3 spans 15 residues. The CDR3 nucleotides read TGTGCCAGCAGCTTCACTGAGGGGGATGGCTATGGCTACACCTTC. It specifies CASSFTEGDGYGYTF.

The rearrangement joins TRBV2 to TRBJ2-7, with D possibly TRBD2 on 6 matching bases. The germline V gene encodes CDR1 SNHLY and CDR2 FYNNEI. The CDR3 runs to 13 residues. V gave up 8 bases and J gave up 1 base, with 12 bases separating them. Here the CDR3 reads CASRVEGSYEQYF. In DNA form, the CDR3 reads TGTGCCAGCCGGGTGGAGGGTTCCTACGAGCAGTACTTC.

This clone was detected a few times. The chain joins TRBV7-2 to TRBJ1-3; a possible D gene is TRBD1 (5 bases). The CDR3 is made up of 15 amino acids. Germline CDR1 reads SGHTA; CDR2 reads FQGNSA. The germline V and J ends were trimmed by 5 bases and 0 bases, with 11 bases remaining between them. CDR3 residues: CASSVQGDSGNTIYF. In nucleotides, the CDR3 is TGTGCCAGCAGCGTCCAGGGCGACTCTGGAAACACCATATATTTT.

The chain has TRBV5-5 and TRBJ2-3; the D gene is possibly TRBD2 (5 bases). The length of the CDR3 is 13 residues. Germline V gene lookup returns CDR1 SGHKS and CDR2 YYEKEE (reference sequence). Trimming took 2 bases from V and 2 from J, leaving 6 bases between them. CDR3 DNA: TGTGCCAGCAGCTTCCGGGACACAGATACGCAGTATTTT. This sequence encodes CASSFRDTDTQYF.

This chain joins TRBV28 and TRBJ2-1, with 8 bases aligning to TRBD2. The J segment lost 6 bases and the V segment lost 3 bases, leaving 7 bases of the junction unmatched. Germline assignment: CDR1 MDHEN and CDR2 SYDVKM. This CDR3 contains 15 residues. CDR3 bases: TGTGCCAGCAGTTTGCGCGGGAGGCTGGCCAATGAGCAGTTCTTC. Encoded protein: CASSLRGRLANEQFF. Looking up the rest from reference TRBV28 and TRBJ2-1 gives the full variable domain: DVKVTQSSRYLVKRTGEKVFLECVQDMDHENMFWYRQDPGLGLRLIYFSYDVKMKEKGDIPEGYSVSREKKERFSLILESASTNQTSMYLCASSLRGRLANEQFFGPGTRLTVL.

This chain uses TRBV5-1 with TRBJ2-5; D may be TRBD2 (7 bases). The CDR3 has 15 residues. CDR1 and CDR2 from the germline V gene are SGHRS and YFSETQ. V was trimmed by 4 bases and J by 5 bases, leaving 18 bases between them. The CDR3 region has the DNA TGCGCCAGCAGCACGGGGGGCTCCTTAGGGGAGACCCAGTACTTC. This gives the protein CASSTGGSLGETQYF.

The chain combines TRBV5-5 with TRBJ2-1; the match to TRBD2 covers 9 bases. The germline gives CDR1 SGHKS, CDR2 YYEKEE (reference sequence). Trimming at V came to 2 bases and at J to 1 base, leaving 1 base not matched to a gene. This CDR3 contains 15 residues. DNA for the CDR3: TGTGCCAGCAGCTTTAGCGGGAGTTCCTACAATGAGCAGTTCTTC. Translating gives CASSFSGSSYNEQFF.

The rearrangement joins TRBV19 to TRBJ2-3; possibly TRBD2 for D (7 bases). The CDR3 loop spans 14 amino acids. CDR1 is LNHDA, CDR2 SQIVND, per germline (reference sequence). CDR3 sequence (DNA): TGTGCAATCGGACGGGGGGCGAGGACAGATACGCAGTATTTT. Translating it yields CAIGRGARTDTQYF. Full variable domain (missing parts from reference TRBV19 and TRBJ2-3): DGGITQSPKYLFRKEGQNVTLSCEQNLNHDAMYWYRQDPGQGLRLIYYSQIVNDFQKGDIAEGYSVSREKKESFPLTVTSAQKNPTAFYLCAIGRGARTDTQYFGPGTRLTVL.